The table lists the clone carrying this T cell receptor beta chain with many counts. This CDR3 has 17 residues. The germline V gene encodes CDR1 MDHEN and CDR2 SYDVKM. Trimming removed 6 bases from V and 4 bases from J; junction bases left unmatched: 15. The data stem from a study of response to subunit inactivated influenza vaccine. TCRdb reprocessed the RT-PCR reads with MiXCR, giving one entry per CDR3 protein. This table holds some 150,000 distinct CDR3 sequences, more than 10% found once. This same sample was also taken into another study, of T cells expressing NK-cell markers. That study reports: 5'RACE template switching with UMIs generated TCR beta cDNA. For four donors, these clonotypes were likewise the leading ones in the CD3+CD56-NKG2C+ fraction.

The chain employs TRBV28 and TRBJ2-5, with 9 positions matching TRBD2. Specimen: CD8+ T cells sorted from PBMCs, collected approximately 13 days after vaccination. The receptor's source is a middle-aged man who received an inactivated influenza vaccine. The CDR3 loop is CASSLGGGTSFRETQYF. DNA for the CDR3: TGTGCCAGCAGCCTAGGAGGCGGGACTAGCTTCCGAGAGACCCAGTACTTC.